This T cell receptor beta chain was found in a study of beta chain features in type 1 diabetes. As regards this clone: Its antigen is unidentified.

Sequencing targeted expressed TCRB transcripts, as all isolated RNA had been reverse transcribed. The read count averaged about 3.6 million across naive, central memory and regulatory T cell samples. The repertoire was sequenced with immunoSEQ multiplex PCR; TCRdb's copy has only in-frame clones and lacks some. In the table there are about 620,000 clones, roughly 15% of which are singletons. This CDR3 has 13 amino acids. CDR1 and CDR2 (germline): SGHRS, YFSETQ. V was clipped by 4 bases and J by 0 bases, with 7 bases between them. Study outcomes and limitations: Patients' naive, central memory and regulatory TCRB repertoires appeared more alike than those of healthy donors.

The sequence was obtained from a man aged 18 to 30 in good health. The chain has TRBV5-1 and TRBJ1-1; possibly TRBD1 for D (5 bases). Source material: naive CD4+ T cells from blood. CDR3 coding DNA: TGCGCCAGCAGCGGAGGGGTGAACACTGAAGCTTTCTTT. It yields the protein CASSGGVNTEAFF.